The 17 T cell receptor beta chains reported below all come from one sample, sequenced in a study of CD8 T cells in Susac syndrome. Reverse transcription of roughly 0.5 to 1 ug RNA used random hexamers. TCRdb called the immunoSEQ multiplex PCR reads again in MiXCR, with one record for every CDR3 protein. Of 400,000 to 550,000 distinct CDR3 sequences detected, around 85% appear once; the ten largest clones hold approximately 0.12%. The sequenced material came from CD8+ T cells from PBMCs. Every receptor here comes from a human donor with multiple sclerosis.

The rearrangement joins TRBV29-1 to TRBJ2-2; 8 nucleotides match TRBD2. Looked up from germline, CDR1 is SQVTM and CDR2 is ANQGSEA. V dropped 3 bases and J dropped 5; count of bases not matched to a gene: 8. This CDR3 has 15 residues. The chain's CDR3 is CSVDPAGAGTGELFF. The DNA of the CDR3 is TGCAGCGTTGACCCAGCGGGGGCGGGGACCGGGGAGCTGTTTTTT.

V gene TRBV7-6 combines with J gene TRBJ2-1, with D possibly being TRBD1 (6 bases). The CDR3 spans 15 residues. V lost 1 base and J lost 5, with 12 bases in between. The germline gives CDR1 SGHVS, CDR2 FNYEAQ. Here the CDR3 reads CASSLVGAENNEQFF. The CDR3 DNA reads as TGTGCCAGCAGCTTAGTGGGGGCGGAGAACAATGAGCAGTTCTTC. The whole variable domain, filled in from reference TRBV7-6 and TRBJ2-1, reads GAGVSQSPRYKVTKRGQDVALRCDPISGHVSLYWYRQALGQGPEFLTYFNYEAQQDKSGLPNDRFSAERPEGSISTLTIQRTEQRDSAMYRCASSLVGAENNEQFFGPGTRLTVL.

This chain connects TRBV6-4 to TRBJ1-2; 9 positions agree with TRBD1. The CDR3 is made up of 15 amino acids. The trim removed 2 bases at V and 4 bases at J, leaving 5 bases unmatched. Germline assignment: CDR1 MRHNA and CDR2 SNTAGT. CDR3 protein: CASSDDGTGSYGYTF. In nucleotides, the CDR3 is TGTGCCAGCAGTGACGACGGGACAGGGAGCTATGGCTACACCTTC.

The J gene is TRBJ1-2, the V gene TRBV2; perhaps TRBD1 as D (5 bases). With 1 base removed from V and 4 bases from J, the gap between germline ends came to 16 bases. Germline CDR1 is SNHLY and CDR2 is FYNNEI. The CDR3 has 16 amino acids. The CDR3 sequence is CASSEGRVYSFYGYTF. CDR3 nucleotide sequence: TGTGCCAGCAGTGAAGGCAGGGTTTATTCTTTCTATGGCTACACCTTC.

The J gene is TRBJ2-6, the V gene TRBV5-4, with 7 bases lining up with TRBD1. Germline CDR1 is SGHNT and CDR2 is YYREEE (reference sequence). The CDR3 covers 17 residues. After removal of 4 bases from V and 4 bases from J, the junction contained 11 bases not matched to a gene. CDR3 nucleotide sequence: TGTGCCAGCAGCGATGGCCCGACAGGGACGGGGGCCAACGTCCTGACTTTC. This gives the protein CASSDGPTGTGANVLTF. The entire variable domain, with the rest obtained from reference TRBV5-4 and TRBJ2-6, is as follows: ETGVTQSPTHLIKTRGQQVTLRCSSQSGHNTVSWYQQALGQGPQFIFQYYREEENGRGNFPPRFSGLQFPNYSSELNVNALELDDSALYLCASSDGPTGTGANVLTFGAGSRLTVL.

J is TRBJ1-4 and V is TRBV19; TRBD1 matches at 7 bases. Unmatched junction bases numbered 8, after V lost 3 bases and J lost 4 bases. This CDR3 comprises 16 residues. Germline CDR1 reads LNHDA; CDR2 reads SQIVND (reference sequence). CDR3 coding DNA: TGTGCCAGTAGTATGGGACAGCTCTCCTTTAATGAAAAACTGTTTTTT. It yields the protein CASSMGQLSFNEKLFF. Full variable domain (remainder filled in from reference TRBV19 and TRBJ1-4): DGGITQSPKYLFRKEGQNVTLSCEQNLNHDAMYWYRQDPGQGLRLIYYSQIVNDFQKGDIAEGYSVSREKKESFPLTVTSAQKNPTAFYLCASSMGQLSFNEKLFFGSGTQLSVL.

This clonotype was seen more than once but under ten times. The gene calls are TRBV30 and TRBJ2-7; TRBD1 might be the D (6 bases). Germline CDR1 and CDR2: GTSNPN and SVGIG (reference sequence). The germline V and J ends were trimmed by 0 bases and 0 bases, with 6 bases remaining between them. The CDR3 extends over 13 amino acids. The chain's CDR3 is CAWSVDSSYEQYF. CDR3 nucleotides: TGTGCCTGGAGTGTGGACAGCTCCTACGAGCAGTACTTC.

This sequence joins TRBV30 and TRBJ1-2; D is possibly TRBD1 (6 bases). The CDR3 consists of 15 residues. The V gene lost 1 base and the J gene lost 1 base, with 13 bases spanning the gap. Per germline, CDR1 GTSNPN and CDR2 SVGIG (reference sequence). CDR3 sequence reads: CAWSATRGGNYGYTF. The CDR3 nucleotides read TGTGCCTGGAGTGCTACCCGAGGGGGTAACTATGGCTACACCTTC.

J is TRBJ2-5 and V is TRBV5-5; the D is unclear. CDR1 SGHKS and CDR2 YYEKEE come from the germline V gene (reference sequence). Trimming shortened V by 3 bases and J by 5 bases, and 17 bases separated the two germline ends. This CDR3 is built from 15 residues. The CDR3 loop reads CASSYDQRSHETQYF. CDR3 DNA sequence: TGTGCCAGCAGCTACGACCAGCGATCACATGAGACCCAGTACTTC.

This clonotype was seen a handful of times. The genes are TRBV6-1 and TRBJ2-1; TRBD2 matches at 12 bases. V was clipped by 1 base and J by 9 bases; unmatched bases: 7. Germline V gives CDR1 MNHNS, CDR2 SASEGT. The CDR3 totals 16 residues. Here the CDR3 DNA reads TGTGCCAGCAGTGAAGTCGCTAGCGGGGGGGCTAGTGAGCAGTTCTTC. As protein: CASSEVASGGASEQFF.

This chain joins TRBV6-1 and TRBJ1-2, with 7 bases lining up with TRBD1. CDR1 and CDR2 (germline): MNHNS, SASEGT. V shed 2 bases and J 4 bases; nucleotides not matched to a gene: 7. The CDR3 has 15 amino acids. DNA for the CDR3: TGTGCCAGCAGTGAAACAGGGGTTATGAGCTATGGCTACACCTTC. Its protein is CASSETGVMSYGYTF.

The chain has TRBV29-1 and TRBJ1-1, with TRBD1 identical over 8 bases. Germline V gene data show CDR1 as SQVTM and CDR2 as ANQGSEA. The CDR3 spans 12 residues. The ends lost 7 bases at V and 4 bases at J; junction bases unmatched: 5. The CDR3 DNA reads TGCAGCGGAGGACAGGGTACCACTGAAGCTTTCTTT. Protein sequence: CSGGQGTTEAFF. Full variable domain (outside the CDR3, taken from reference TRBV29-1 and TRBJ1-1): SAVISQKPSRDICQRGTSLTIQCQVDSQVTMMFWYRQQPGQSLTLIATANQGSEATYESGFVIDKFPISRPNLTFSTLTVSNMSPEDSSIYLCSGGQGTTEAFFGQGTRLTVV.

The V gene is TRBV7-6, the J gene TRBJ1-5; D is possibly TRBD1 (5 bases). This CDR3 is built from 17 residues. V dropped 5 bases and J dropped 9 bases, with 26 bases sitting between them. Germline V CDR1 and CDR2: SGHVS, FNYEAQ. The CDR3 coding sequence is TGTGCCAGCAGCCACATAACTGGACGGGCACGGGGGGGGCCCCAGCATTTT. Amino acids: CASSHITGRARGGPQHF. The full variable domain, its missing parts supplied by reference TRBV7-6 and TRBJ1-5, is GAGVSQSPRYKVTKRGQDVALRCDPISGHVSLYWYRQALGQGPEFLTYFNYEAQQDKSGLPNDRFSAERPEGSISTLTIQRTEQRDSAMYRCASSHITGRARGGPQHFGDGTRLSIL.

The genes are TRBV12-3 or TRBV12-4 and TRBJ1-1, with D possibly matching TRBD1 (5 bases). Between the trimmed V and J ends, which lost 6 bases and 4 bases, there was a span of 18 bases. The CDR3 has 15 residues. The CDR3 DNA reads TGTGCCAGCAGGTCGGGGGGGGATGGTACCACTGAAGCTTTCTTT. Its translation: CASRSGGDGTTEAFF.

The V and J genes are TRBV19 and TRBJ2-1; tentatively, D is TRBD2 (5 bases). Germline CDR1 and CDR2: LNHDA and SQIVND (reference sequence). Trimming cost V 5 bases and J 0 bases, with 14 bases left between them. The CDR3 spans 16 residues. As DNA, the CDR3 is TGTGCCAGTAGTCCATGGAGCGGAGGCTCCTACAATGAGCAGTTCTTC. It specifies CASSPWSGGSYNEQFF.

The V gene is TRBV20-1, the J gene TRBJ1-1; 7 bases align to TRBD1. This CDR3 comprises 14 residues. Trimming took 2 bases from V and 1 from J; bases not matched to a gene: 4. CDR1 is DFQATT, CDR2 SNEGSKA, per germline (reference sequence). In DNA form, the CDR3 reads TGCAGTGCTAGATCCCGACAGGGGAACACTGAAGCTTTCTTT. Amino acids: CSARSRQGNTEAFF.

This chain uses TRBV4-1 with TRBJ1-5, with D hard to call. From germline, CDR1 is MGHRA and CDR2 YSYEKL. This CDR3 spans 13 amino acids. V lost 1 base and J 7 bases, leaving 8 bases between the germline ends. The CDR3 here is CASSQVKEQPQHF. For the CDR3, the DNA is TGCGCCAGCAGCCAAGTTAAGGAACAGCCCCAGCATTTT.